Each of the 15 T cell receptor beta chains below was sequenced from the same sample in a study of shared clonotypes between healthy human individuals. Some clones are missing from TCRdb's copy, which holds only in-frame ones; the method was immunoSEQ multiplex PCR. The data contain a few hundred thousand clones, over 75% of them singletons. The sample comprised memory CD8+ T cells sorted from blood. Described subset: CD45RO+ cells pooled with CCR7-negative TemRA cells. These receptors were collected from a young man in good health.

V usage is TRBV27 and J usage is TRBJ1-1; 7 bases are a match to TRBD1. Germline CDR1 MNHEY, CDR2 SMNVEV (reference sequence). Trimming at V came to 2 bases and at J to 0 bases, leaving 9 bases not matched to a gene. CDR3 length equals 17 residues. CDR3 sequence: CASSLTDRYYMNTEAFF. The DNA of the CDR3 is TGTGCCAGCAGTTTAACGGACAGGTACTATATGAACACTGAAGCTTTCTTT.

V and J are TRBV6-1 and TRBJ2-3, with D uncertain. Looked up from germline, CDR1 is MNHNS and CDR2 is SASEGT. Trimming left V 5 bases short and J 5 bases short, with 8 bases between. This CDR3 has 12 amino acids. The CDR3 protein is CASSFLGDTQYF. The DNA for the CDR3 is TGTGCCAGCAGTTTCCTGGGAGATACGCAGTATTTT.

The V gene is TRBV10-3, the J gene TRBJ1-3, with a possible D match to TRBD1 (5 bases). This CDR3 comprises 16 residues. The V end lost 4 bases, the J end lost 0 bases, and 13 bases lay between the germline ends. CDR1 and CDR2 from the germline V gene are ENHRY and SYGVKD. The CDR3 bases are TGTGCCATCAGTGGGCGGGACGGCAACTCTGGAAACACCATATATTTT. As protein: CAISGRDGNSGNTIYF.

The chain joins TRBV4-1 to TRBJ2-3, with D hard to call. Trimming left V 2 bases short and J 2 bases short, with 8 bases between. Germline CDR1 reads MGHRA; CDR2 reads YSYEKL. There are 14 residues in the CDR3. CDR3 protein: CASSQNPYTDTQYF. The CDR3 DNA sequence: TGCGCCAGCAGCCAAAATCCCTACACAGATACGCAGTATTTT.

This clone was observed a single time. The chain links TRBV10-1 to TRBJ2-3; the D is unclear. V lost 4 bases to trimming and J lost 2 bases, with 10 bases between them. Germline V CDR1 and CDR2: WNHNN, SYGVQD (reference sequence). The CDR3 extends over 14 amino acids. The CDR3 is CASSVFYYTDTQYF. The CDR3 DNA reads TGCGCCAGCAGTGTCTTCTACTACACAGATACGCAGTATTTT.

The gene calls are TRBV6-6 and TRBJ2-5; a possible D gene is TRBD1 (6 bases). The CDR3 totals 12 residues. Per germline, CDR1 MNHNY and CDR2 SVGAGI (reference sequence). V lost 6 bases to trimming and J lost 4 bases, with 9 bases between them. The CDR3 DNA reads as TGTGCCAGCAGGCTAGGGGGAGAGACCCAGTACTTC. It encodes CASRLGGETQYF.

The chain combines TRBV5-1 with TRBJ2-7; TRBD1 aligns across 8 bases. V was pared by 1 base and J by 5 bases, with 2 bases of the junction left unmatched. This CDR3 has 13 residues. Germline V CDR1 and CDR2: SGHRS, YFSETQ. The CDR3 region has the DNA TGCGCCAGCAGCTTGCGGACAGGGCACGAGCAGTACTTC. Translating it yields CASSLRTGHEQYF.

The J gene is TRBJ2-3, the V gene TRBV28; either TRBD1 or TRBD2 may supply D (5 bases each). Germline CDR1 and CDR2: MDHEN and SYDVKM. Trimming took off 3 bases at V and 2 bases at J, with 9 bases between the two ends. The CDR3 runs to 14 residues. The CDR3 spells CASSLRGTTDTQYF. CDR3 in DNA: TGTGCCAGCAGTTTGAGGGGAACCACAGATACGCAGTATTTT. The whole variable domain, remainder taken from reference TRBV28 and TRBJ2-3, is DVKVTQSSRYLVKRTGEKVFLECVQDMDHENMFWYRQDPGLGLRLIYFSYDVKMKEKGDIPEGYSVSREKKERFSLILESASTNQTSMYLCASSLRGTTDTQYFGPGTRLTVL.

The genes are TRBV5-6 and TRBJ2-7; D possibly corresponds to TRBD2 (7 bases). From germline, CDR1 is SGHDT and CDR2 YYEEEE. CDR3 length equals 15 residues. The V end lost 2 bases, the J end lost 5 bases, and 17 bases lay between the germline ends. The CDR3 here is CASSLQGYRGDEQYF. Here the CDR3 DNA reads TGTGCCAGCAGCTTACAGGGATACCGGGGGGACGAGCAGTACTTC. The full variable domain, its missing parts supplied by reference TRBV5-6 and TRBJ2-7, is DAGVTQSPTHLIKTRGQQVTLRCSPKSGHDTVSWYQQALGQGPQFIFQYYEEEERQRGNFPDRFSGHQFPNYSSELNVNALLLGDSALYLCASSLQGYRGDEQYFGPGTRLTVT.

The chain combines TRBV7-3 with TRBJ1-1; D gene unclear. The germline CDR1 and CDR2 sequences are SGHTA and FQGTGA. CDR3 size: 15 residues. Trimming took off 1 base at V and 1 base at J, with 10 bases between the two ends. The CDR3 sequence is CASSLSGQGNTEAFF. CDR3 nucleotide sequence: TGTGCCAGCAGCTTAAGTGGTCAAGGGAACACTGAAGCTTTCTTT.

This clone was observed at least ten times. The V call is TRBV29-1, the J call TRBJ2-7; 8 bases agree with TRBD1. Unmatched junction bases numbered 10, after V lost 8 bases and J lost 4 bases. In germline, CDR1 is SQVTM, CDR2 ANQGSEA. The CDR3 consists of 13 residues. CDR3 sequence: CSSGQGEGYEQYF. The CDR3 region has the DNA TGCAGCTCTGGACAGGGTGAGGGGTACGAGCAGTACTTC.

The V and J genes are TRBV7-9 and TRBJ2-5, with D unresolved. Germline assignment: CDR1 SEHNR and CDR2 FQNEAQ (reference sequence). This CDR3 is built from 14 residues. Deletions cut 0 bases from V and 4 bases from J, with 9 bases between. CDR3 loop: CASSLAASAETQYF. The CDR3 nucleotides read TGTGCCAGCAGCTTAGCTGCCAGTGCAGAGACCCAGTACTTC.

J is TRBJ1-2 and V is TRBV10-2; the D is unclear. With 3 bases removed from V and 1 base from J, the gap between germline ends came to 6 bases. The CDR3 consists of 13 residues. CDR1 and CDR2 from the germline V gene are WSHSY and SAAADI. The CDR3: CASSDQVNYGYTF. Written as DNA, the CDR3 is TGCGCCAGCAGTGACCAAGTTAACTATGGCTACACCTTC.

The CDR3 spells CASSLRSASEQFF. CDR3 nucleotides: TGTGCCAGCAGCCTTAGATCGGCATCTGAGCAGTTCTTC. The chain employs TRBV9 and TRBJ2-1; no clear D gene. This CDR3 is built from 13 residues. CDR1 and CDR2 (germline): SGDLS, YYNGEE. V shed 4 bases and J shed 9 bases, with 14 bases lying between them.

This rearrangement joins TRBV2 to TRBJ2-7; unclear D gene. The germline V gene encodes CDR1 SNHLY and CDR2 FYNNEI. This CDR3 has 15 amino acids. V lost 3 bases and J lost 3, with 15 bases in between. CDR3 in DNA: TGTGCCAGCAGTGACCCGGGCTCCTACGACTACGAGCAGTACTTC. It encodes CASSDPGSYDYEQYF.